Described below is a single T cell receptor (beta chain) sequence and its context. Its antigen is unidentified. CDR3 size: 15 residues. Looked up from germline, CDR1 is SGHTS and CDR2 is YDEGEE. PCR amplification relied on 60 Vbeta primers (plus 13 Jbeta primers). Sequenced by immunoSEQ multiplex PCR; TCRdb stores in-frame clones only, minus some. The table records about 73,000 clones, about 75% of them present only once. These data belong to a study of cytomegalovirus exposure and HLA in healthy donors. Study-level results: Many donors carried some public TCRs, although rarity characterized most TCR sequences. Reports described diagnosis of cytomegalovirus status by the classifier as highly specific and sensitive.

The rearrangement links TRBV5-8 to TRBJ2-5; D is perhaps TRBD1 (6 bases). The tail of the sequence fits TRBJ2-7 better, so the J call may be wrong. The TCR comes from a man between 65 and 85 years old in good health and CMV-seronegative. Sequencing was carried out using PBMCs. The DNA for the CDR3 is TGTGCCAGCAGCTACGACAGGATGAACTCCTACGAGCAGTACTTC. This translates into CASSYDRMNSYEQYF.